Below are 5 T cell receptor beta chains sequenced from a single sample in a study of cytomegalovirus exposure and HLA in healthy donors. The table came from immunoSEQ multiplex PCR; TCRdb's copy has only in-frame clones and leaves some out. The table records hundreds of thousands of clones, roughly 83% of them present only once. Sequencing input: PBMCs. The receptors were gathered from a woman younger than 30 in good health and CMV-seronegative.

Remarks on this clone: Other DNA sequences in this sample translate to the same CDR3. The chain employs TRBV27 and TRBJ2-2; no reliable D call. Germline CDR1 MNHEY, CDR2 SMNVEV (reference sequence). V lost 1 base, J lost 1 base, and 7 bases lay in between. This CDR3 has 15 residues. The CDR3 sequence: CASSLFLGNTGELFF. CDR3 nucleotide sequence: TGTGCCAGCAGTTTATTTTTAGGGAACACCGGGGAGCTGTTTTTT.

The chain uses TRBV30 and TRBJ2-7; no firm D call. Germline CDR1 reads GTSNPN; CDR2 reads SVGIG (reference sequence). V was shortened by 2 bases and J by 1 base, with 6 bases between the two germline ends. This CDR3 comprises 12 residues. The CDR3 region is CAWSKLSYEQYF. The CDR3 DNA follows: TGTGCCTGGAGTAAGTTATCCTACGAGCAGTACTTC.

The V call is TRBV9, the J call TRBJ2-1; 11 bases line up with TRBD2. The germline CDR1 and CDR2 sequences are SGDLS and YYNGEE. The CDR3 length is 18 residues. The J segment lost 5 bases and the V segment lost 0 bases, leaving 10 bases of the junction unmatched. The CDR3 spells CASSVGGPGTSGHNEQFF. The CDR3 DNA is TGTGCCAGCAGCGTAGGGGGACCCGGGACTAGCGGACACAATGAGCAGTTCTTC.

The chain employs TRBV5-1 and TRBJ2-7; no definite D call. CDR1 and CDR2 (germline): SGHRS, YFSETQ. Trimming stripped 4 bases from V and 1 base from J, with 15 bases between. The CDR3 runs to 15 residues. This chain's CDR3 is CASSVRSGVSYEQYF. The CDR3 nucleotides are TGCGCCAGCAGCGTCCGTTCAGGCGTTTCCTACGAGCAGTACTTC.

This rearrangement joins TRBV4-1 to TRBJ1-5, with unresolved D. Trimming removed 1 base from V and 2 bases from J, with 6 bases in between. This CDR3 is built from 14 residues. Germline CDR1 reads MGHRA; CDR2 reads YSYEKL. The CDR3 DNA reads TGCGCCAGCAGCCAAGGTTCGGGCAATCAGCCCCAGCATTTT. Its translation: CASSQGSGNQPQHF.